These T cell receptor beta chains were read from a single sample in a study of shared clonotypes between healthy human individuals. Sequencing used immunoSEQ multiplex PCR; TCRdb keeps in-frame clones, though not all of them. The sample contains around 2.1 million clones, about 92% of which appear only once. What was sequenced was naive CD8+ T cells from PBMCs. The receptors were gathered from a man aged 18 to 30 in good health. Some clones in this sample may be carry-over from other donors' samples. Both conserved end residues are part of each CDR3. The D gene is left open where the match is weak. A clone size is listed for some rows: how often the clone was seen (once, few, many), or a class if it is expanded.

clone_size: .
cdr3_length: 20
d_call: .
v_call: TRBV6-1
j_call: TRBJ2-7
cdr3_aa: CASSEEYGQINSEPHYEQYF
cdr3_nt: TGTGCCAGCAGTGAAGAGTACGGGCAGATTAATTCCGAACCGCATTACGAGCAGTACTTC

clone_size: .
cdr3_length: 15
d_call: .
v_call: TRBV4-3
j_call: TRBJ2-7
cdr3_aa: CASSHNPGGLYEQYF
cdr3_nt: TGCGCCAGCAGCCACAACCCCGGGGGGCTCTACGAGCAGTACTTC

clone_size: .
cdr3_length: 13
d_call: .
v_call: TRBV5-1
j_call: TRBJ2-1
cdr3_aa: CASSSYSYNEQFF
cdr3_nt: TGCGCCAGCAGCTCCTACAGTTACAATGAGCAGTTCTTC

clone_size: .
cdr3_length: 14
d_call: .
v_call: TRBV15
j_call: TRBJ2-5
cdr3_aa: CATSRDKGQETQYF
cdr3_nt: TGTGCCACCAGCAGAGACAAGGGCCAAGAGACCCAGTACTTC

clone_size: .
cdr3_length: 14
d_call: .
v_call: TRBV7-2
j_call: TRBJ2-3
cdr3_aa: CASSFPSGTDTQYF
cdr3_nt: TGTGCCAGCAGCTTCCCTAGCGGCACAGATACGCAGTATTTT

clone_size: .
cdr3_length: 19
d_call: TRBD1
v_call: TRBV14
j_call: TRBJ1-3
cdr3_aa: CASSQSPGQREYSGNTIYF
cdr3_nt: TGTGCCAGCAGCCAGTCTCCGGGACAGCGAGAATACTCTGGAAACACCATATATTTT

clone_size: .
cdr3_length: 13
d_call: .
v_call: TRBV9
j_call: TRBJ2-1
cdr3_aa: CASSVARYNEQFF
cdr3_nt: TGTGCCAGCAGCGTAGCCCGATACAATGAGCAGTTCTTC

clone_size: once
cdr3_length: 15
d_call: TRBD1
v_call: TRBV2
j_call: TRBJ2-7
cdr3_aa: CASSERTGSLYEQYF
cdr3_nt: TGTGCCAGCAGTGAGAGGACAGGGTCTCTCTACGAGCAGTACTTC

clone_size: .
cdr3_length: 14
d_call: .
v_call: TRBV7-6
j_call: TRBJ1-4
cdr3_aa: CASSLDLAYEKLFF
cdr3_nt: TGTGCCAGCAGCCTCGACTTGGCTTATGAAAAACTGTTTTTT

clone_size: .
cdr3_length: 17
d_call: TRBD2
v_call: TRBV6-1
j_call: TRBJ2-2
cdr3_aa: CASSDGLAGGDTGELFF
cdr3_nt: TGTGCCAGCAGTGACGGACTAGCGGGAGGTGACACCGGGGAGCTGTTTTTT

clone_size: .
cdr3_length: 17
d_call: TRBD1
v_call: TRBV4-1
j_call: TRBJ2-7
cdr3_aa: CASSQDGVGTGNYEQYF
cdr3_nt: TGCGCCAGCAGCCAAGATGGGGTCGGGACAGGGAACTACGAGCAGTACTTC

clone_size: .
cdr3_length: 14
d_call: .
v_call: TRBV7-9
j_call: TRBJ1-5
cdr3_aa: CASSWGTLDQPQHF
cdr3_nt: TGTGCCAGCAGCTGGGGGACTCTTGATCAGCCCCAGCATTTT

clone_size: .
cdr3_length: 19
d_call: .
v_call: TRBV11-2
j_call: TRBJ2-7
cdr3_aa: CASSLDGLRTAPLSYEQYF
cdr3_nt: TGTGCCAGCAGCTTAGATGGCCTTCGGACAGCTCCTCTATCCTACGAGCAGTACTTC

clone_size: .
cdr3_length: 11
d_call: .
v_call: TRBV29-1
j_call: TRBJ2-7
cdr3_aa: CSATGPYEQYF
cdr3_nt: TGCAGCGCCACGGGACCCTACGAGCAGTACTTC

clone_size: .
cdr3_length: 15
d_call: TRBD2
v_call: TRBV5-6
j_call: TRBJ2-3
cdr3_aa: CASSLLLAGVDTQYF
cdr3_nt: TGTGCCAGCAGCTTGCTACTAGCGGGAGTGGATACGCAGTATTTT

clone_size: .
cdr3_length: 17
d_call: .
v_call: TRBV5-1
j_call: TRBJ2-2
cdr3_aa: CASSLTAGDTNTGELFF
cdr3_nt: TGCGCCAGCAGCTTGACCGCCGGTGATACGAACACCGGGGAGCTGTTTTTT

clone_size: .
cdr3_length: 13
d_call: .
v_call: TRBV19
j_call: TRBJ1-1
cdr3_aa: CASSMARNTEAFF
cdr3_nt: TGTGCCAGTAGTATGGCCAGGAACACTGAAGCTTTCTTT

clone_size: .
cdr3_length: 14
d_call: .
v_call: TRBV29-1
j_call: TRBJ1-3
cdr3_aa: CSVVSGEGGNTIYF
cdr3_nt: TGCAGCGTTGTTTCAGGGGAGGGTGGAAACACCATATATTTT

clone_size: .
cdr3_length: 13
d_call: .
v_call: TRBV27
j_call: TRBJ2-7
cdr3_aa: CASSWSRTYEQYF
cdr3_nt: TGTGCCAGCAGTTGGTCCAGAACCTACGAGCAGTACTTC

clone_size: .
cdr3_length: 13
d_call: .
v_call: TRBV9
j_call: TRBJ2-7
cdr3_aa: CASSVGEGYEQYF
cdr3_nt: TGTGCCAGCAGCGTAGGAGAGGGGTACGAGCAGTACTTC

clone_size: .
cdr3_length: 14
d_call: TRBD1
v_call: TRBV5-4
j_call: TRBJ1-1
cdr3_aa: CASSLQGIGTEAFF
cdr3_nt: TGTGCCAGCAGCTTACAGGGGATTGGCACTGAAGCTTTCTTT

clone_size: .
cdr3_length: 13
d_call: .
v_call: TRBV27
j_call: TRBJ1-4
cdr3_aa: CASSLSRVGKLFF
cdr3_nt: TGTGCCAGCAGTTTATCGCGGGTCGGGAAACTGTTTTTT

clone_size: .
cdr3_length: 15
d_call: .
v_call: TRBV18
j_call: TRBJ2-5
cdr3_aa: CASSPRAREKETQYF
cdr3_nt: TGTGCCAGCTCACCAAGGGCCAGGGAGAAAGAGACCCAGTACTTC

clone_size: .
cdr3_length: 17
d_call: TRBD2
v_call: TRBV5-1
j_call: TRBJ2-1
cdr3_aa: CASSFPAGGPDRNEQFF
cdr3_nt: TGCGCCAGCAGCTTTCCAGCGGGAGGGCCCGATCGCAATGAGCAGTTCTTC

clone_size: once
cdr3_length: 17
d_call: TRBD2
v_call: TRBV10-2
j_call: TRBJ2-5
cdr3_aa: CASSDWASGDNQETQYF
cdr3_nt: TGCGCCAGCAGTGACTGGGCTAGCGGGGACAACCAAGAGACCCAGTACTTC

clone_size: .
cdr3_length: 14
d_call: TRBD1
v_call: TRBV25-1
j_call: TRBJ1-2
cdr3_aa: CASIRQGRFYGYTF
cdr3_nt: TGTGCCAGCATTAGACAGGGCCGATTCTATGGCTACACCTTC

clone_size: .
cdr3_length: 15
d_call: .
v_call: TRBV11-2
j_call: TRBJ1-2
cdr3_aa: CASSLYMAGEDGYTF
cdr3_nt: TGTGCCAGCAGCTTATACATGGCAGGGGAGGATGGCTACACCTTC

clone_size: .
cdr3_length: 19
d_call: TRBD2
v_call: TRBV28
j_call: TRBJ2-3
cdr3_aa: CASLKARGLAETSTDTQYF
cdr3_nt: TGTGCCAGCCTCAAGGCCCGGGGACTAGCGGAAACTAGCACAGATACGCAGTATTTT

clone_size: .
cdr3_length: 12
d_call: .
v_call: TRBV14
j_call: TRBJ2-3
cdr3_aa: CASSPSTDTQYF
cdr3_nt: TGTGCCAGCAGCCCCAGCACAGATACGCAGTATTTT

clone_size: .
cdr3_length: 12
d_call: .
v_call: TRBV7-9
j_call: TRBJ2-3
cdr3_aa: CASSLAMDTQYF
cdr3_nt: TGTGCCAGCAGCTTAGCTATGGATACGCAGTATTTT

clone_size: .
cdr3_length: 15
d_call: .
v_call: TRBV28
j_call: TRBJ2-7
cdr3_aa: CASSLWGGQGNEQYF
cdr3_nt: TGTGCCAGCAGTTTATGGGGCGGGCAGGGAAACGAGCAGTACTTC

clone_size: .
cdr3_length: 17
d_call: .
v_call: TRBV6-4
j_call: TRBJ2-1
cdr3_aa: CASSDFPGGLAMNEQFF
cdr3_nt: TGTGCCAGCAGTGACTTTCCTGGGGGCCTAGCCATGAATGAGCAGTTCTTC

clone_size: .
cdr3_length: 15
d_call: .
v_call: TRBV13
j_call: TRBJ1-2
cdr3_aa: CASSLLRGEGYGYTF
cdr3_nt: TGTGCCAGCAGTTTACTGCGGGGGGAAGGCTATGGCTACACCTTC

clone_size: .
cdr3_length: 16
d_call: .
v_call: TRBV27
j_call: TRBJ2-7
cdr3_aa: CASSPKGAGLDYEQYF
cdr3_nt: TGTGCCAGCAGCCCAAAAGGGGCCGGTCTAGACTACGAGCAGTACTTC

clone_size: .
cdr3_length: 15
d_call: .
v_call: TRBV28
j_call: TRBJ2-5
cdr3_aa: CASSPLREIRETQYF
cdr3_nt: TGTGCCAGCAGTCCCTTGCGGGAAATCAGGGAGACCCAGTACTTC

clone_size: .
cdr3_length: 16
d_call: .
v_call: TRBV9
j_call: TRBJ1-1
cdr3_aa: CASSVSRDRSGTEAFF
cdr3_nt: TGTGCCAGCAGCGTAAGCAGGGATCGGAGTGGCACTGAAGCTTTCTTT

clone_size: once
cdr3_length: 14
d_call: .
v_call: TRBV28
j_call: TRBJ2-7
cdr3_aa: CASSLLGRVHEQYF
cdr3_nt: TGTGCCAGCAGTTTATTGGGCAGGGTCCACGAGCAGTACTTC

clone_size: .
cdr3_length: 12
d_call: .
v_call: TRBV13
j_call: TRBJ2-7
cdr3_aa: CASSLGGDEQYF
cdr3_nt: TGTGCCAGCAGCTTAGGCGGCGACGAGCAGTACTTC

clone_size: .
cdr3_length: 15
d_call: TRBD2
v_call: TRBV7-9
j_call: TRBJ2-1
cdr3_aa: CASSLSGTSYNEQFF
cdr3_nt: TGTGCCAGCAGCTTGAGCGGGACCTCCTACAATGAGCAGTTCTTC

clone_size: .
cdr3_length: 17
d_call: .
v_call: TRBV2
j_call: TRBJ2-6
cdr3_aa: CASRPTLSLSGANVLTF
cdr3_nt: TGTGCCAGCAGACCGACACTTTCTCTCTCTGGGGCCAACGTCCTGACTTTC

clone_size: .
cdr3_length: 14
d_call: .
v_call: TRBV4-1
j_call: TRBJ2-7
cdr3_aa: CASSQVNRIYEQYF
cdr3_nt: TGCGCCAGCAGCCAAGTTAACCGCATCTACGAGCAGTACTTC

clone_size: .
cdr3_length: 14
d_call: .
v_call: TRBV6-5
j_call: TRBJ1-5
cdr3_aa: CASSYSESNQPQHF
cdr3_nt: TGTGCCAGCAGTTACTCTGAGAGCAATCAGCCCCAGCATTTT

clone_size: .
cdr3_length: 16
d_call: TRBD2
v_call: TRBV28
j_call: TRBJ2-3
cdr3_aa: CASSFYTSERTDTQYF
cdr3_nt: TGTGCCAGCAGTTTTTACACTAGCGAGCGCACAGATACGCAGTATTTT